The 22 T cell receptor beta chains presented below share a single source sample, sequenced in a study of shared clonotypes between healthy human individuals. Profiling relied on immunoSEQ multiplex PCR, and the TCRdb table lists in-frame clones only, not all of them. The sample records approximately 500,000 clones, 96% being singletons. Sequencing was performed on naive CD4+ T cells sorted from blood. Sample subset: CD45RA+ positively selected. These receptors were collected from a woman in her 30s in good health.

This rearrangement joins TRBV27 to TRBJ2-2; 10 positions agree with TRBD1. The CDR3 spans 16 residues. Germline V gives CDR1 MNHEY, CDR2 SMNVEV (reference sequence). V shed 6 bases and J 3 bases; nucleotides not matched to a gene: 7. CDR3 region: CASRGADRGHTGELFF. The CDR3 DNA is TGTGCCAGCAGGGGGGCTGACAGGGGGCACACCGGGGAGCTGTTTTTT.

The chain recombines TRBV25-1 with TRBJ2-1; TRBD2 matches 11 bases. CDR1 is MGHDK, CDR2 SYGVNS, per germline. CDR3 length equals 14 residues. V lost 9 bases, J lost 5 bases, and 6 bases stayed unmatched. DNA for the CDR3: TGTGCCAGGAGACTAGCGGGATTCAACAATGAGCAGTTCTTC. This gives the protein CARRLAGFNNEQFF.

This clone was seen just once. V is TRBV5-1 and J is TRBJ2-5; tentatively, D is TRBD1 (5 bases). Near its end, the DNA agrees better with TRBJ2-7, so the J call may be wrong. The CDR3 consists of 14 residues. Germline CDR1 SGHRS, CDR2 YFSETQ. CDR3 sequence: CASSLAGFPYEQYF. The CDR3 DNA is TGCGCCAGCAGCTTGGCAGGGTTCCCCTACGAGCAGTACTTC.

V usage is TRBV27 and J usage is TRBJ2-7; D may correspond to TRBD1 or TRBD2 (5 bases each). V shed 5 bases and J shed 2 bases, with 16 bases lying between them. The length of the CDR3 is 15 residues. Germline V gene lookup returns CDR1 MNHEY and CDR2 SMNVEV (reference sequence). The DNA of the CDR3 is TGTGCCAGCAGTATAGCTGGGGACGGACCCTACGAGCAGTACTTC. Its translation: CASSIAGDGPYEQYF.

To note about this clone: The sample contains more than one DNA sequence encoding this CDR3. CDR3 sequence (DNA): TGTGCCAGCAGCTTAGAGGGTTATGGCTACACCTTC. Protein: CASSLEGYGYTF. The chain uses TRBV7-9 and TRBJ1-2; D ambiguous. Germline values: CDR1 SEHNR, CDR2 FQNEAQ (reference sequence). Trimming took off 1 base at V and 5 bases at J, with 5 bases between the two ends. This CDR3 has 12 amino acids.

The chain employs TRBV28 and TRBJ2-7, with TRBD2 as a possible D gene (6 bases). V shed 6 bases and J shed 1 base, with 16 bases lying between them. Germline CDR1 is MDHEN and CDR2 is SYDVKM. The CDR3 consists of 15 residues. The CDR3 coding sequence is TGTGCCAGCAGAGCCGGGGGAGCCCGGTCCTACGAGCAGTACTTC. Translated, it gives CASRAGGARSYEQYF.

The chain joins TRBV28 to TRBJ2-2, with D possibly being TRBD1 (6 bases). V was cut by 3 bases and J by 6 bases, with 14 bases left in between. Germline CDR1 reads MDHEN; CDR2 reads SYDVKM. The CDR3 sequence is 15 residues long. Here the CDR3 reads CASSFQGSPSGELFF. CDR3 DNA: TGTGCCAGCAGTTTCCAGGGGAGTCCGTCCGGGGAGCTGTTTTTT.

The chain carries TRBV18 and TRBJ1-6; D is unresolved. Germline-derived CDR1 and CDR2 are KGHSH and LQKENI. The CDR3 extends over 13 amino acids. Deletions cut 2 bases from V and 10 bases from J, with 9 bases between. The CDR3 loop reads CASSPMRESPLHF. The CDR3 region has the DNA TGTGCCAGCTCACCAATGAGGGAATCACCCCTCCACTTT. Drawing the rest from reference TRBV18 and TRBJ1-6, the complete variable domain is NAGVMQNPRHLVRRRGQEARLRCSPMKGHSHVYWYRQLPEEGLKFMVYLQKENIIDESGMPKERFSAEFPKEGPSILRIQQVVRGDSAAYFCASSPMRESPLHFGNGTRLTVT.

The chain links TRBV7-9 to TRBJ1-4, with D maybe TRBD1 (5 bases). Germline CDR1 and CDR2: SEHNR and FQNEAQ (reference sequence). The CDR3 totals 14 residues. Trimming shortened V by 1 base and J by 6 bases, and 9 bases separated the two germline ends. The DNA of the CDR3 is TGTGCCAGCAGCTTAGGCCGGGGGGATGAAAAACTGTTTTTT. This translates into CASSLGRGDEKLFF.

The V gene is TRBV14, the J gene TRBJ2-5, with D perhaps assigned TRBD1 or TRBD2 (6 bases each). The CDR3 runs 13 residues. Per germline, CDR1 SGHDN and CDR2 FVKESK. V gave up 4 bases and J gave up 7 bases, with 13 bases separating them. This chain's CDR3 is CASSPRGGPTQYF. The CDR3 bases are TGTGCCAGCAGCCCCCGAGGGGGGCCGACCCAGTACTTC. Full variable domain (missing parts from reference TRBV14 and TRBJ2-5): EAGVTQFPSHSVIEKGQTVTLRCDPISGHDNLYWYRRVMGKEIKFLLHFVKESKQDESGMPNNRFLAERTGGTYSTLKVQPAELEDSGVYFCASSPRGGPTQYFGPGTRLLVL.

This clone occurred a few times. This chain joins TRBV10-1 and TRBJ1-5, with a tentative D call TRBD1 (5 bases). CDR1 and CDR2 from the germline V gene are WNHNN and SYGVQD (reference sequence). Trimming removed 4 bases at V and 2 bases at J, with 6 bases between. CDR3 length: 13 amino acids. The CDR3 DNA reads as TGCGCCAGCAGTGCGGGGGGCAATCAGCCCCAGCATTTT. Protein: CASSAGGNQPQHF.

V and J are TRBV9 and TRBJ1-3; D ambiguous. CDR1 and CDR2 (germline): SGDLS, YYNGEE. Trimming stripped 0 bases from V and 8 bases from J, with 12 bases between. CDR3 length: 14 amino acids. Here the CDR3 reads CASSVETSRDTIYF. The CDR3 bases are TGTGCCAGCAGCGTAGAGACCTCAAGGGACACCATATATTTT.

V gene TRBV28 combines with J gene TRBJ2-2, with D possibly TRBD2 on 5 matching bases. This CDR3 has 18 amino acids. V dropped 1 base and J dropped 3 bases, with 18 bases sitting between them. CDR1 and CDR2 from the germline V gene are MDHEN and SYDVKM. CDR3 DNA: TGTGCCAGCAGTTTATACGCGAGGGTGGGAAGGTACACCGGGGAGCTGTTTTTT. Translated, it gives CASSLYARVGRYTGELFF.

The rearrangement joins TRBV2 to TRBJ2-5; possible D gene TRBD2, 5 bases. The CDR3 sequence is 13 residues long. Germline V lookup: CDR1 SNHLY, CDR2 FYNNEI. Trimming stripped 7 bases from V and 1 base from J, with 10 bases between. The CDR3 DNA reads as TGTGCCAGCACCAAGCGGCCCCAAGAGACCCAGTACTTC. Protein sequence: CASTKRPQETQYF.

The chain uses TRBV5-1 and TRBJ1-2; 8 bases are shared with TRBD1. There are 14 residues in the CDR3. Germline CDR1 and CDR2: SGHRS and YFSETQ. V lost 3 bases, J lost 9 bases, and 10 bases stayed unmatched. The CDR3 DNA follows: TGCGCCAGCAGCTCGACCGGGACAGGATATAGCTACACCTTC. Protein product: CASSSTGTGYSYTF.

J is TRBJ1-5 and V is TRBV9; 8 nucleotides match TRBD1. Germline CDR1 and CDR2: SGDLS and YYNGEE. This CDR3 has 17 residues. V trimming: 0 bases; J trimming: 2 bases; junction bases outside the gene matches: 7. The CDR3 DNA reads TGTGCCAGCAGCGTAGCGGTGACAGGGGATGGCAATCAGCCCCAGCATTTT. Protein: CASSVAVTGDGNQPQHF.

V is TRBV7-2 and J is TRBJ2-2; D possibly corresponds to TRBD1 (6 bases). Trimming cost V 5 bases and J 5 bases, with 15 bases left between them. The germline V gene encodes CDR1 SGHTA and CDR2 FQGNSA. This CDR3 region has 15 residues. The CDR3 sequence is CASSPRGVRTGELFF. In nucleotides, the CDR3 is TGTGCCAGCAGCCCCAGGGGAGTACGAACCGGGGAGCTGTTTTTT.

V is TRBV2 and J is TRBJ1-1; no firm D call. The V gene lost 3 bases and the J gene lost 7 bases, with 9 bases spanning the gap. The CDR3 consists of 12 residues. The germline V gene has CDR1 SNHLY and CDR2 FYNNEI. The CDR3 region has the DNA TGTGCCAGCAGTGATCCACAGATTGAAGCTTTCTTT. Translating it yields CASSDPQIEAFF.

The gene calls are TRBV28 and TRBJ1-4; the D gene is possibly TRBD1 (5 bases). V lost 3 bases and J lost 2, with 13 bases in between. Germline CDR1 MDHEN, CDR2 SYDVKM. The CDR3 is made up of 16 amino acids. CDR3 protein: CASSFRGVVTNEKLFF. The CDR3, as DNA: TGTGCCAGCAGTTTCCGGGGGGTGGTGACTAATGAAAAACTGTTTTTT.

The V call is TRBV7-2, the J call TRBJ2-2; D is undetermined. V was cut by 5 bases and J by 10 bases, with 14 bases left in between. Germline V CDR1 and CDR2: SGHTA, FQGNSA. This CDR3 is built from 13 residues. CDR3 amino acids: CASSPKVWTELFF. Written as DNA, the CDR3 is TGTGCCAGCAGCCCGAAAGTCTGGACGGAGCTGTTTTTT.

The chain has TRBV29-1 and TRBJ1-3, with 8 bases that match TRBD1. Germline values: CDR1 SQVTM, CDR2 ANQGSEA. With 5 bases clipped from V and 4 bases from J, the junction kept 1 base outside the gene matches. The CDR3 contains 12 residues. The CDR3 reads CSVRTGGNTIYF. CDR3 DNA: TGCAGCGTTAGGACAGGGGGAAACACCATATATTTT.

The table lists this clone with a count of one. The chain combines TRBV15 with TRBJ2-3, with 12 bases aligning to TRBD2. The CDR3 loop spans 18 amino acids. Germline-derived CDR1 and CDR2 are LNHNV and YYDKDF (reference sequence). V dropped 0 bases and J dropped 0; count of bases not matched to a gene: 4. CDR3 in amino acids: CATSRDPGTSGSTDTQYF. CDR3 DNA: TGTGCCACCAGCAGAGATCCCGGGACTAGCGGGAGCACAGATACGCAGTATTTT.